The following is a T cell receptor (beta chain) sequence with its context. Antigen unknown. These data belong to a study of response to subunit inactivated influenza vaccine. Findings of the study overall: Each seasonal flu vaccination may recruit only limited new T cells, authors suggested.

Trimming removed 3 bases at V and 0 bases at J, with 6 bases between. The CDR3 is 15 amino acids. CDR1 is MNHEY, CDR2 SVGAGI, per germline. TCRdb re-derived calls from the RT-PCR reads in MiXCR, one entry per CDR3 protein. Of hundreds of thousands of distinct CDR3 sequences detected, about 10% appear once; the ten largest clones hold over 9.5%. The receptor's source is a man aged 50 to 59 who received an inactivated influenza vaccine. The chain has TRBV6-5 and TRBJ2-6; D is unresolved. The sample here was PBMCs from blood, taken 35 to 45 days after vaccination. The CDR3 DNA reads TGTGCCAGCAGTTATACCAGCTCTGGGGCCAACGTCCTGACTTTC. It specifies CASSYTSSGANVLTF.